Listed below are T cell receptor beta chains from one sample, sequenced in a study of T-cell reconstitution after alpha-beta-depleted transplantation in children. Using its own MiXCR run on the PCR reads, TCRdb lists one record per CDR3 protein. The top ten hold 0.79% of the sample, which has approximately 630,000 distinct CDR3 sequences, around 12% seen once. The sequenced sample was PBMCs, obtained before TCRalphabeta/CD19-depleted stem cell transplant. All receptors derive from a girl aged 2 to 9 with congenital amegakaryocytic thrombocytopenia, due to receive a stem cell transplant. CDR3s include the opening cysteine and the closing phenylalanine or tryptophan. The D gene is left open where the match is weak. Rows give clone size only sometimes, using once, few, many, or a class for an expanded clone.

J	D	size	V	DNA	CDR3
TRBJ1-4	.	few	TRBV7-9	TGTGCCAGCAGCCCCCGGGACGGGTATGAAAAACTGTTTTTT	CASSPRDGYEKLFF
TRBJ2-3	.	many	TRBV20-1	TGCAGTGCCGCCTACACAGATACGCAGTATTTT	CSAAYTDTQYF
TRBJ1-6	.	.	TRBV27	TGTGCCAGCAGTTTCTGGACGAGCTCCTATAATTCACCCCTCCACTTT	CASSFWTSSYNSPLHF
TRBJ1-2	.	many	TRBV27	TGTGCCAGCAGTTTACTAGGTGGCAGGTCCAACTATGGCTACACCTTC	CASSLLGGRSNYGYTF
TRBJ1-2	.	.	TRBV12-3/TRBV12-4	TGTGCCAGCACCATAGGTTGGGTCTATGGCTACACCTTC	CASTIGWVYGYTF
TRBJ1-1	TRBD1	.	TRBV12-3/TRBV12-4	TGTGCCAGCAGTTTAACAACAGGGGTCGCTTTCTTT	CASSLTTGVAFF
TRBJ1-5	.	many	TRBV20-1	TGCAGTGCGATGGGTGGGGGCAATCAGCCCCAGCATTTT	CSAMGGGNQPQHF
TRBJ2-1	TRBD2	many	TRBV7-6	TGTGCCAGCACCCCACAACGCGGGGGATTCTACAATGAGCAGTTCTTC	CASTPQRGGFYNEQFF
TRBJ2-5	.	.	TRBV20-1	TGCAGTGCCACGGACAGCAAAGAGACCCAGTACTTC	CSATDSKETQYF
TRBJ2-1	TRBD2	many	TRBV12-3/TRBV12-4	TGTGCCAGCAGTTTATCCGGGGGGGAGTTCTTC	CASSLSGGEFF
TRBJ2-5	TRBD2	many	TRBV27	TGTGCCAGCAGCCGGGACTACCCGGGGACCCAGTACTTC	CASSRDYPGTQYF
TRBJ1-2	.	.	TRBV5-4	TGTGCCAGCAGCTTCCGGAGCGACTATGGCTACACCTTC	CASSFRSDYGYTF
TRBJ2-7	TRBD2	few	TRBV25-1	TGTGCCAGCAGTGAATGGGCAGCGGGATCCTACGAGCAGTACTTC	CASSEWAAGSYEQYF
TRBJ1-1	.	many	TRBV12-3/TRBV12-4	TGTGCCAGCATCTCGACACATGAAGCTTTCTTT	CASISTHEAFF
TRBJ1-3	.	many	TRBV5-1	TGCGCCAGCAGAATCGACACTTACTCTGGAAACACCATATATTTT	CASRIDTYSGNTIYF
TRBJ2-7	.	.	TRBV5-6	TGTGCCAGCACCTCCGGGAAGTACTTC	CASTSGKYF
TRBJ2-5	.	.	TRBV11-3	TGTGCCAGCAGCCCTTCCTGGCAGCCCCAAGAGACCCAGTACTTC	CASSPSWQPQETQYF
TRBJ2-7	.	many	TRBV5-1	TGCGCCAGCAAACAGGATTACGAGCAGTACTTC	CASKQDYEQYF
TRBJ2-3	TRBD1	many	TRBV28	TGTGCCAGCAGGGGACAGTCCTTTTTGATAGATACGCAGTATTTT	CASRGQSFLIDTQYF
TRBJ2-3	TRBD1	few	TRBV5-1	TGCGCCAGCAACTCCGGGACAGGGACAGATACGCAGTATTTT	CASNSGTGTDTQYF
TRBJ2-1	TRBD1	few	TRBV5-1	TGCGCCAGCAGCACAGGACAGGGGATCTCCTACAATGAGCAGTTCTTC	CASSTGQGISYNEQFF
TRBJ2-1	.	.	TRBV20-1	TGCAGTGCCGAAAGCTATCTGAGCGCCAACAATGAGCAGTTCTTC	CSAESYLSANNEQFF
TRBJ2-3	TRBD2	many	TRBV20-1	TGCAGTGTGGTTTCTAGCGGGAGCACAGATACGCAGTATTTT	CSVVSSGSTDTQYF
TRBJ2-7	TRBD2	.	TRBV10-3	TGTGCCATTCGCATAGCGGGCGACTACTACGAGCAGTACTTC	CAIRIAGDYYEQYF
TRBJ2-7	.	many	TRBV20-1	TGCAGTGCTAGAGGTCAGGACCACACCTACGAGCAGTACTTC	CSARGQDHTYEQYF
TRBJ2-4	TRBD1	few	TRBV29-1	TGCAGCGTTGGGGCAGGGGGAGACAACATTCAGTACTTC	CSVGAGGDNIQYF
TRBJ2-1	TRBD2	many	TRBV7-6	TGTGCCAGCAGCTTAGTAGCGGGAGGGGGGGGTGAGCAGTTCTTC	CASSLVAGGGGEQFF
TRBJ2-1	TRBD1	many	TRBV27	TGTGCCAGCAGTGGGGACAGGGGGCCCTACAATGAGCAGTTCTTC	CASSGDRGPYNEQFF
TRBJ1-2	.	many	TRBV20-1	TGCAGTGCTAGAGTGTCTACGACCGGGGCTAGCTACACCTTC	CSARVSTTGASYTF
TRBJ2-2	TRBD1	few	TRBV2	TGTGCCAGCAGAAGGAGGACAGGGATCTCCGGGGAGCTGTTTTTT	CASRRRTGISGELFF
TRBJ1-3	.	many	TRBV29-1	TGCAGCGTTCGAGTGACTGGAAACACCATATATTTT	CSVRVTGNTIYF
TRBJ2-7	TRBD1	.	TRBV3-1	TGTGCCAGCAGCCAAGGAACAGGGGGTTACACCTACGAGCAGTACTTC	CASSQGTGGYTYEQYF
TRBJ2-1	.	.	TRBV20-1	TGCAGTGCTAGCTGGGACCCTATTTATGGTGAGCAGTTCTTC	CSASWDPIYGEQFF
TRBJ1-1	.	many	TRBV5-1	TGCGCCAGCAGCCGACCCCAGGGCACTGAAGCTTTCTTT	CASSRPQGTEAFF
TRBJ2-1	TRBD1	many	TRBV20-1	TGCAGTGCTAGAGTCCAGGACAGGGAGTTTTACAATGAGCAGTTCTTC	CSARVQDREFYNEQFF
TRBJ2-7	.	many	TRBV20-1	TGCAGTGCTAGAGTCAGACAGACAAACGAGCAGTACTTC	CSARVRQTNEQYF
TRBJ2-7	.	.	TRBV27	TGTGCCAGCAGTTTACGACTAGGGCCTTTCGAGCAGTACTTC	CASSLRLGPFEQYF
TRBJ2-1	.	many	TRBV7-6	TGTGCCAGCAGCTTAGGTGGTAGCGAGGGCTACAATGAGCAGTTCTTC	CASSLGGSEGYNEQFF
TRBJ2-1	TRBD2	.	TRBV20-1	TGCAGTGCTAGAGTTAACAGCGGGGCTATTTCCTACAATGAGCAGTTCTTC	CSARVNSGAISYNEQFF
TRBJ2-5	.	.	TRBV5-1	TGCGCCTCCGGGACTGAACAAGAGACCCAGTACTTC	CASGTEQETQYF
TRBJ2-2	TRBD1	many	TRBV7-9	TGTGCCAGCAGTCGGCTTGGACAGGATGGCACCGGGGAGCTGTTTTTT	CASSRLGQDGTGELFF
TRBJ2-7	.	few	TRBV7-8	TGTGCCAGCAGCCCCGGACAGTACGAGCAGTACTTC	CASSPGQYEQYF
TRBJ2-1	TRBD2	few	TRBV12-3/TRBV12-4	TGTGCCAGCAGTGCCCGGACTAGCGGGTACAATGAGCAGTTCTTC	CASSARTSGYNEQFF
TRBJ1-1	.	.	TRBV28	TGTGCCAGCAGCCCCAGTCCGAACACTGAAGCTTTCTTT	CASSPSPNTEAFF
TRBJ2-7	TRBD2	few	TRBV12-3/TRBV12-4	TGTGCCAGCAGTCCATCTGGACTAGCGGGAGATCAAAGGTGGTACGAGCAGTACTTC	CASSPSGLAGDQRWYEQYF
TRBJ1-1	.	many	TRBV5-1	TGCGCCAGCAGCCAGAGGAACGGGGAAGCTTTCTTT	CASSQRNGEAFF
TRBJ2-1	TRBD2	few	TRBV30	TGTGCCTGGAGTGGTTTGGAGCGGGGCAATGAGCAGTTCTTC	CAWSGLERGNEQFF
TRBJ2-2	.	.	TRBV12-3/TRBV12-4	TGTGCCAGCAGTTTACGGGCTTTGGGGGTTTACCCCAGGGAGCTGTTTTTT	CASSLRALGVYPRELFF
TRBJ2-7	.	.	TRBV5-1	TGCGCCAGCAGCTTGGTGTCTGCGACCTACGAGCAGTACTTC	CASSLVSATYEQYF
TRBJ2-1	TRBD1	.	TRBV6-5	TGTGCCAGCAGTTACCGCCTCCATGTGGAGACAGGGGTGGGCAATGAGCAGTTCTTC	CASSYRLHVETGVGNEQFF
TRBJ2-7	TRBD1	few	TRBV10-3	TGTGCCATCAGCACAGGGGCGGACGAGCAGTACTTC	CAISTGADEQYF
TRBJ2-1	.	many	TRBV7-8	TGTGCCAGCAACTTACTCCGGGGTCCAAAGCCCCCCGATTACAATGAGCAGTTCTTC	CASNLLRGPKPPDYNEQFF
TRBJ2-3	TRBD2	.	TRBV11-2	TGTGCCAGCAGCTTAGACTCCCTTCAACCTAGCGGGGGAAACACAGATACGCAGTATTTT	CASSLDSLQPSGGNTDTQYF
TRBJ2-2	TRBD2	few	TRBV5-1	TGCGCCAGCAGCGCAACCCGACCCCGTGGACTAGTTTCTTCCGGGGAGCTGTTTTTT	CASSATRPRGLVSSGELFF